Below, 27 T cell receptor beta chains from the same sample are listed, as sequenced in a study of shared clonotypes between healthy human individuals. Terminally differentiated effector memory CD45RA+ cells were left out of the naive CD8 fraction, which was CD45RO-negative and positively selected for CCR7. The repertoire was sequenced with immunoSEQ multiplex PCR; TCRdb's copy has only in-frame clones and lacks some. The table has millions of clones, approximately 94% seen once. What was sequenced was naive CD8+ T cells sorted from blood. These receptors originate from a man aged 18 to 35 in good health.

About this clone itself: Other DNA sequences in the same sample also yield this CDR3. The CDR3 bases are TGTGCCAGCAGCGTAGCCGGGGGCGAGGCAGATACGCAGTATTTT. This codes for CASSVAGGEADTQYF. This chain connects TRBV9 to TRBJ2-3; D may correspond to TRBD1 or TRBD2 (6 bases each). Germline values: CDR1 SGDLS, CDR2 YYNGEE. CDR3 length equals 15 residues. Deletions cut 0 bases from V and 4 bases from J, with 12 bases between.

The chain carries TRBV9 and TRBJ1-3, with TRBD1 identical over 10 bases. V was pared by 4 bases and J by 0 bases, with 10 bases of the junction left unmatched. The V gene's germline CDR1 is SGDLS and CDR2 YYNGEE. CDR3 length: 18 amino acids. CDR3: CASSTRDRGPSSGNTIYF. In DNA form, the CDR3 reads TGTGCCAGCAGCACCCGGGACAGGGGCCCAAGCTCTGGAAACACCATATATTTT.

The count of this clone is one. Other nucleotide sequences in the sample specify the same CDR3. The V and J genes are TRBV27 and TRBJ2-1, with D perhaps matching TRBD2 (6 bases). The CDR3 spans 14 residues. The V gene lost 1 base and the J gene lost 5 bases, with 9 bases spanning the gap. Germline loops: CDR1 MNHEY, CDR2 SMNVEV (reference sequence). DNA of the CDR3: TGTGCCAGCAGTTTATTGGGCGGGAACAATGAGCAGTTCTTC. Translated: CASSLLGGNNEQFF.

Points on this clone: The identical CDR3 is also encoded by other nucleotide sequences in the sample. V gene TRBV5-6 combines with J gene TRBJ2-2, with D perhaps TRBD2 (5 bases). Germline V gene data show CDR1 as SGHDT and CDR2 as YYEEEE. Trimming stripped 0 bases from V and 1 base from J, with 10 bases between. The CDR3 sequence is 16 residues long. The CDR3 here is CASSLALAGNTGELFF. In nucleotides, the CDR3 is TGTGCCAGCAGCTTGGCCTTGGCGGGGAACACCGGGGAGCTGTTTTTT. Variable domain in full (rest from reference TRBV5-6 and TRBJ2-2): DAGVTQSPTHLIKTRGQQVTLRCSPKSGHDTVSWYQQALGQGPQFIFQYYEEEERQRGNFPDRFSGHQFPNYSSELNVNALLLGDSALYLCASSLALAGNTGELFFGEGSRLTVL.

The sample holds one count of this clone. The chain combines TRBV5-4 with TRBJ1-2; 9 bases are a match to TRBD1. Germline CDR1 and CDR2: SGHNT and YYREEE (reference sequence). With V trimmed by 5 bases and J by 5 bases, 7 bases remained unmatched. The CDR3 has 14 residues. The CDR3 region has the DNA TGTGCCAGCAGTCCCGGGACAGGGACGTATGGCTACACCTTC. This encodes CASSPGTGTYGYTF.

The chain couples TRBV28 to TRBJ2-7; D is unclear. The CDR3 covers 13 residues. V lost 4 bases, J lost 5 bases, and 12 bases lay in between. In germline, CDR1 is MDHEN, CDR2 SYDVKM. The CDR3 here is CASSSRHGDEQYF. As DNA, the CDR3 is TGTGCCAGCAGTTCTAGACACGGCGACGAGCAGTACTTC.

J is TRBJ2-3 and V is TRBV7-8; TRBD2 agrees at 10 bases. V was pared by 7 bases and J by 2 bases, with 15 bases of the junction left unmatched. Germline CDR1 is SGHVS and CDR2 is FQNEAQ. CDR3 size: 18 residues. The CDR3 spells CASTQGLIGLADTDTQYF. In nucleotides, the CDR3 is TGTGCCAGCACCCAGGGGCTTATCGGACTAGCGGACACAGATACGCAGTATTTT. The full variable domain, completed using reference TRBV7-8 and TRBJ2-3, is GAGVSQSPRYKVAKRGQDVALRCDPISGHVSLFWYQQALGQGPEFLTYFQNEAQLDKSGLPSDRFFAERPEGSVSTLKIQRTQQEDSAVYLCASTQGLIGLADTDTQYFGPGTRLTVL.

This rearrangement joins TRBV6-5 to TRBJ2-5, with TRBD2 matching over 10 bases. The DNA end is more similar to TRBJ2-7, so the J call may be wrong. The germline gives CDR1 MNHEY, CDR2 SVGAGI. The CDR3 length is 14 residues. DNA for the CDR3: TGTGCCAGCAGCCTAGCGGGAGAGGTCTACGAGCAGTACTTC. This codes for CASSLAGEVYEQYF.

This chain connects TRBV18 to TRBJ2-2, with D possibly TRBD1 on 6 matching bases. Per germline, CDR1 KGHSH and CDR2 LQKENI. The CDR3 extends over 14 amino acids. V dropped 8 bases and J dropped 3 bases, with 13 bases sitting between them. The CDR3 DNA reads TGTGCCAGCCCGGGACACCCGTACACCGGGGAGCTGTTTTTT. Translation gives CASPGHPYTGELFF.

On this clone itself: The sample contains more than one DNA sequence encoding this CDR3. The V call is TRBV5-1, the J call TRBJ2-7; D is ambiguous. V shed 0 bases and J shed 4 bases, with 8 bases lying between them. This CDR3 spans 13 amino acids. CDR1 and CDR2 from the germline V gene are SGHRS and YFSETQ. CDR3 bases: TGCGCCAGCAGCTTGGTTGCCGGTTACGAGCAGTACTTC. Translating it yields CASSLVAGYEQYF.

This rearrangement joins TRBV4-1 to TRBJ2-7, with a weak D call TRBD1 (5 bases). The CDR3 loop spans 16 amino acids. Trimming took off 3 bases at V and 2 bases at J, with 17 bases between the two ends. CDR1 and CDR2 (germline): MGHRA, YSYEKL. The CDR3 DNA reads TGCGCCAGCAGCCAGGGTGAAGGACATACTACCTACGAGCAGTACTTC. This translates into CASSQGEGHTTYEQYF.

The V gene is TRBV9, the J gene TRBJ2-1; 7 bases fit TRBD2. Germline values: CDR1 SGDLS, CDR2 YYNGEE. The CDR3 is 17 amino acids. V was pared by 4 bases and J by 0 bases, with 10 bases of the junction left unmatched. The CDR3 coding sequence is TGTGCCAGCAGCATACATAGCGGGCTGAGCTCCTACAATGAGCAGTTCTTC. Translating gives CASSIHSGLSSYNEQFF.

The sample holds one count of this clone. V and J are TRBV4-3 and TRBJ2-1; D assignment may be TRBD1 or TRBD2 (5 bases each). This CDR3 has 13 residues. Trimming took off 4 bases at V and 4 bases at J, with 8 bases between the two ends. Per the germline V gene, CDR1 is LGHNA and CDR2 is YSLEER. CDR3: CASSLWGYNEQFF. For the CDR3, the DNA is TGCGCCAGCAGCCTTTGGGGGTACAATGAGCAGTTCTTC.

The V and J genes are TRBV27 and TRBJ1-2; 8 bases agree with TRBD1. The J segment lost 0 bases and the V segment lost 6 bases, leaving 12 bases of the junction unmatched. This CDR3 contains 17 residues. Germline lookup yields CDR1 MNHEY and CDR2 SMNVEV (reference sequence). The DNA for the CDR3 is TGTGCCAGCAGACTTATCGGCCGGGACAGGACTAACTATGGCTACACCTTC. Encoded protein: CASRLIGRDRTNYGYTF.

The chain couples TRBV7-9 to TRBJ2-2; no clear D. Germline CDR1 SEHNR, CDR2 FQNEAQ (reference sequence). V was trimmed by 5 bases and J by 2 bases, leaving 15 bases between them. The CDR3 spans 16 residues. CDR3 in DNA: TGTGCCAGCAGCCATACAGCTTCTAAAAACACCGGGGAGCTGTTTTTT. It yields the protein CASSHTASKNTGELFF.

The V and J genes are TRBV13 and TRBJ2-7; 8 bases line up with TRBD2. This CDR3 comprises 16 residues. J was trimmed by 3 bases and V by 5 bases; bases with no gene match: 12. Germline-derived CDR1 and CDR2 are PRHDT and FYEKMQ (reference sequence). The CDR3 sequence is CASSQAGAGFDYEQYF. The CDR3 coding sequence is TGTGCCAGCAGCCAAGCGGGAGCCGGTTTTGACTACGAGCAGTACTTC.

V and J are TRBV27 and TRBJ2-7; D possibly corresponds to TRBD1 (5 bases). Per the germline V gene, CDR1 is MNHEY and CDR2 is SMNVEV (reference sequence). V was pared by 0 bases and J by 4 bases, with 10 bases between. This CDR3 contains 14 residues. The CDR3 sequence is CASSLSFDSYEQYF. The CDR3 region has the DNA TGTGCCAGCAGTTTATCTTTCGACAGTTACGAGCAGTACTTC.

J is TRBJ2-1 and V is TRBV7-9, with 7 bases matching TRBD2. The ends lost 8 bases at V and 6 bases at J; junction bases unmatched: 7. Germline V gene data show CDR1 as SEHNR and CDR2 as FQNEAQ (reference sequence). The CDR3 has 13 residues. The CDR3 region is CASGGDYSNEQFF. CDR3 DNA sequence: TGTGCCAGCGGTGGGGACTACAGCAATGAGCAGTTCTTC.

The chain joins TRBV10-2 to TRBJ2-1; 8 nucleotides match TRBD2. This CDR3 has 13 residues. Germline values: CDR1 WSHSY, CDR2 SAAADI. V was pared by 4 bases and J by 6 bases, with 2 bases of the junction left unmatched. CDR3 residues: CASSGGLANEQFF. CDR3 nucleotide sequence: TGCGCCAGCAGTGGCGGACTAGCCAATGAGCAGTTCTTC.

This chain joins TRBV14 and TRBJ2-7; D may be TRBD2 (5 bases). The CDR3 is 16 amino acids. Germline V gives CDR1 SGHDN, CDR2 FVKESK. V lost 1 base and J lost 3, with 16 bases in between. This chain's CDR3 is CASSQGEWTRGYEQYF. As DNA, the CDR3 is TGTGCCAGCAGCCAAGGGGAATGGACCCGGGGCTACGAGCAGTACTTC.

J is TRBJ1-6 and V is TRBV5-3; 7 bases are a match to TRBD1. TRBV5-3 is filed as an ORF, its function uncertain. The V and J ends lost 0 bases and 6 bases, in that order; junction bases with no gene match: 6. CDR3 length: 16 amino acids. The CDR3 nucleotides read TGTGCCAGAAGCTTGGCCCAGGACAGGCCTAATTCACCCCTCCACTTT. Translating gives CARSLAQDRPNSPLHF.

The chain employs TRBV6-1 and TRBJ2-7, with D perhaps matching TRBD2 (5 bases). Germline loops: CDR1 MNHNS, CDR2 SASEGT. The germline V and J ends were trimmed by 2 bases and 2 bases, with 22 bases remaining between them. The CDR3 totals 18 residues. CDR3 sequence: CASSERNLARDLPYEQYF. DNA of the CDR3: TGTGCCAGCAGTGAACGGAACCTAGCACGGGATCTCCCCTACGAGCAGTACTTC.

The gene calls are TRBV27 and TRBJ2-5; D unresolved. CDR1 is MNHEY and CDR2 is SMNVEV in the germline V gene (reference sequence). The CDR3 extends over 14 amino acids. Trimming shortened V by 0 bases and J by 5 bases, and 10 bases separated the two germline ends. Written as DNA, the CDR3 is TGTGCCAGCAGTTTATCGACCTCAGTTGAGACCCAGTACTTC. It specifies CASSLSTSVETQYF.

This chain uses TRBV7-2 with TRBJ2-7, with D tentatively TRBD1 (6 bases). The V and J ends lost 8 bases and 0 bases respectively, with 14 bases between them. In germline, CDR1 is SGHTA, CDR2 FQGNSA. The CDR3 loop spans 14 amino acids. CDR3 protein: CASRITGLSYEQYF. The CDR3 DNA reads TGTGCCAGCCGAATTACAGGGCTCTCCTACGAGCAGTACTTC.

The chain uses TRBV11-2 and TRBJ1-2; 12 positions match TRBD1. CDR3 length: 16 residues. In germline, CDR1 is SGHAT, CDR2 FQNNGV. V lost 6 bases, J lost 6 bases, and 11 bases stayed unmatched. The CDR3 spells CASRVPGTGGKNGYTF. As DNA, the CDR3 is TGTGCCAGCAGGGTACCCGGGACAGGGGGCAAGAATGGCTACACCTTC.

To note about this clone: This sequence may be a read error, since a much larger clone differs from it by one base. The rearrangement joins TRBV30 to TRBJ1-1, with unresolved D. The germline V and J ends were trimmed by 3 bases and 2 bases, with 10 bases remaining between them. The CDR3 has 13 residues. Per the germline V gene, CDR1 is GTSNPN and CDR2 is SVGIG (reference sequence). Here the CDR3 DNA reads TGTGCCTGGAGGGTAACCAGTAACACTGAAGCTTTCTTT. This encodes CAWRVTSNTEAFF.

This clone was seen a few times. V is TRBV6-4 and J is TRBJ2-1; 8 bases match TRBD2. The CDR3 is 12 amino acids. J lost 14 bases, V lost 3 bases, and 6 bases had no gene match. Germline V CDR1 and CDR2: MRHNA, SNTAGT. The CDR3 DNA follows: TGTGCCAGCAGTGATCAGGGGACTAGGAAGTTCTTC. This encodes CASSDQGTRKFF.